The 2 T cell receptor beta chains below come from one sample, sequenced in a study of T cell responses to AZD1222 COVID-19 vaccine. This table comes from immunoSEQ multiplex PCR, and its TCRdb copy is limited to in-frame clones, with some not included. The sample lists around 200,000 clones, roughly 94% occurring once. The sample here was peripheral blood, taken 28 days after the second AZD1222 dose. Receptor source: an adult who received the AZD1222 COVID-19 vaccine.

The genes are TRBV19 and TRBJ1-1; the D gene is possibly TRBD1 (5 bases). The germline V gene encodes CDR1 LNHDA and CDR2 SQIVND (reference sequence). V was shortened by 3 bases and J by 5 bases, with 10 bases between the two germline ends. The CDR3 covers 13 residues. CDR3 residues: CASSMGGWTEAFF. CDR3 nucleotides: TGTGCCAGTAGTATGGGGGGATGGACTGAAGCTTTCTTT.

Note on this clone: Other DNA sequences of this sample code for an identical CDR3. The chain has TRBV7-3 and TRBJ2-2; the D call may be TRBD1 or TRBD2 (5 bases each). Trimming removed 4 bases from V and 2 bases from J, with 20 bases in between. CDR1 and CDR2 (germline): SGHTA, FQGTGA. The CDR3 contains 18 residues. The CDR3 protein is CASSYFGPTGANTGELFF. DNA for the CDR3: TGTGCCAGCAGCTACTTTGGCCCTACCGGGGCCAACACCGGGGAGCTGTTTTTT.